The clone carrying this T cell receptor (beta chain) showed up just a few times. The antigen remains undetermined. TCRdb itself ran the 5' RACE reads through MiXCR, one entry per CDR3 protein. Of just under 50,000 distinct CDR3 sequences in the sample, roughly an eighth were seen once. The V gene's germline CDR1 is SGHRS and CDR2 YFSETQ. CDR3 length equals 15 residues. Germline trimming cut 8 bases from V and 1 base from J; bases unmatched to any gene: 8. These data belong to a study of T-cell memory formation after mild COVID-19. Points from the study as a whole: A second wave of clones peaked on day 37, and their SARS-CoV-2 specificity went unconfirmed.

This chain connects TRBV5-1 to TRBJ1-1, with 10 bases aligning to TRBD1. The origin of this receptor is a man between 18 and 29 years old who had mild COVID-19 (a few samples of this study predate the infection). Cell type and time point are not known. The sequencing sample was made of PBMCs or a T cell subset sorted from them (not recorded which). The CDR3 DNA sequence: TGCGCCAGTACGGGACAGGGGCCTGGGAACACTGAAGCTTTCTTT. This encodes CASTGQGPGNTEAFF. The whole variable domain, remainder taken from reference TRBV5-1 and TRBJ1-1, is KAGVTQTPRYLIKTRGQQVTLSCSPISGHRSVSWYQQTPGQGLQFLFEYFSETQRNKGNFPGRFSGRQFSNSRSEMNVSTLELGDSALYLCASTGQGPGNTEAFFGQGTRLTVV.